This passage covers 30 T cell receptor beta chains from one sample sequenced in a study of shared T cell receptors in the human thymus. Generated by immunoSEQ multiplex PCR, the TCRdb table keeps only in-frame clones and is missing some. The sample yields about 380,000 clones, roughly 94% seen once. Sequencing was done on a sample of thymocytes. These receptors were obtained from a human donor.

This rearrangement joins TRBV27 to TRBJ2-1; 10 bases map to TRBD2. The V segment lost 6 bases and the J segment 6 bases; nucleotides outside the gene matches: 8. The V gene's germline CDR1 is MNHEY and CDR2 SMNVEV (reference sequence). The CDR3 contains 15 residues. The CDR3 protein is CASRYLAGVGNEQFF. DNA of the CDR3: TGTGCCAGCAGATACCTAGCGGGAGTAGGCAATGAGCAGTTCTTC.

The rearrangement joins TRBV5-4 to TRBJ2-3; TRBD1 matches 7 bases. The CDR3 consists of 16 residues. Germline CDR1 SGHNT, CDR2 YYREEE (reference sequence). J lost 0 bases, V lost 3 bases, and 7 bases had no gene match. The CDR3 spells CASSSPGGGSTDTQYF. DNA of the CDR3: TGTGCCAGCAGCTCCCCAGGGGGTGGGAGCACAGATACGCAGTATTTT.

In nucleotides, the CDR3 is TGTGCCACCAGCAGAGTTCCGCGACCCGTAGCGGGAGCAGTAGAGACCCAGTACTTC. It translates to CATSRVPRPVAGAVETQYF. This rearrangement joins TRBV15 to TRBJ2-5; 9 nucleotides agree with TRBD2. Trimming cost V 1 base and J 4 bases; bases outside gene matches: 16. The CDR3 has 19 amino acids. In germline, CDR1 is LNHNV, CDR2 YYDKDF (reference sequence). The full variable domain, its missing parts supplied by reference TRBV15 and TRBJ2-5, is DAMVIQNPRYQVTQFGKPVTLSCSQTLNHNVMYWYQQKSSQAPKLLFHYYDKDFNNEADTPDNFQSRRPNTSFCFLDIRSPGLGDTAMYLCATSRVPRPVAGAVETQYFGPGTRLLVL.

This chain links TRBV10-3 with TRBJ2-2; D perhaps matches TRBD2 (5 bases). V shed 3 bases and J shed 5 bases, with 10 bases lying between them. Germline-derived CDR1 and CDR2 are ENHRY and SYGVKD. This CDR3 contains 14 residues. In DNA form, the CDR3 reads TGTGCCATCAGTGAACCGGGAATAACCGGGGAGCTGTTTTTT. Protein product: CAISEPGITGELFF.

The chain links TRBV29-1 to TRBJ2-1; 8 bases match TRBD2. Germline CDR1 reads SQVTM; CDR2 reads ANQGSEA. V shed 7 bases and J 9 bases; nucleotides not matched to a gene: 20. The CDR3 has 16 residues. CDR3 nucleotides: TGCAGCGCCCTTCCCCGGGGGAGCGGGAGAACGGTTGAGCAGTTCTTC. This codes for CSALPRGSGRTVEQFF.

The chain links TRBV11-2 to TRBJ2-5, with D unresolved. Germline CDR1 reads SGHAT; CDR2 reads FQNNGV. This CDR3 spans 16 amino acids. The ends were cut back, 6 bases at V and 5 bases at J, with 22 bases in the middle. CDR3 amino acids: CASRSQALSFGETQYF. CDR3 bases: TGTGCCAGCAGGTCCCAGGCTCTCTCTTTCGGGGAGACCCAGTACTTC.

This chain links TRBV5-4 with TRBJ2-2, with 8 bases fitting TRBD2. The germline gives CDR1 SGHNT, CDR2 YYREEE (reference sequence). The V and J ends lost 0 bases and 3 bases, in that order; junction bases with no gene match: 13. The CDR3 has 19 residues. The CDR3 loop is CASSLALAESPRDTGELFF. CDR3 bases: TGTGCCAGCAGCTTGGCACTAGCGGAATCCCCTCGGGACACCGGGGAGCTGTTTTTT.

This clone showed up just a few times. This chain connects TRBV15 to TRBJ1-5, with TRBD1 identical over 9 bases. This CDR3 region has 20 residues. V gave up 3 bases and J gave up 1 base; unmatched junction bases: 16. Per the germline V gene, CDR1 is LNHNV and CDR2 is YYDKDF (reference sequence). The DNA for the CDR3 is TGTGCCACCAGCAGGGATAGGACAGGGGCCATCCGGGGGAGCAATCAGCCCCAGCATTTT. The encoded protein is CATSRDRTGAIRGSNQPQHF.

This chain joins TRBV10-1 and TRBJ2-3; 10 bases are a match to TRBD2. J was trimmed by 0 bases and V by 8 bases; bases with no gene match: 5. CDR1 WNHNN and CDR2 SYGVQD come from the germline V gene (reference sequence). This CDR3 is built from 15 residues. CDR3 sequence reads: CASGLTSGSTDTQYF. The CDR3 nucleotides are TGCGCCAGCGGACTGACTAGCGGGAGCACAGATACGCAGTATTTT.

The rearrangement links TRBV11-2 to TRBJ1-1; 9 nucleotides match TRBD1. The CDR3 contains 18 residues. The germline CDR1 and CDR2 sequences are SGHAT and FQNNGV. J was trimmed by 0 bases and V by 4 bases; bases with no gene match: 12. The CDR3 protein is CASSSRWDRVWMNTEAFF. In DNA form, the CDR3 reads TGTGCCAGCAGCTCCAGGTGGGACAGGGTTTGGATGAACACTGAAGCTTTCTTT.

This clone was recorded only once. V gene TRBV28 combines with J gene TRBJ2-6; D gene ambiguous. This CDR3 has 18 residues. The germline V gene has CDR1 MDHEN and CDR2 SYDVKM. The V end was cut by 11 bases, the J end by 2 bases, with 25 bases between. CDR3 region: CASSVPLEGLAGANVLTF. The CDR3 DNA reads TGTGCCTCGAGCGTCCCTCTGGAAGGGCTTGCTGGGGCCAACGTCCTGACTTTC. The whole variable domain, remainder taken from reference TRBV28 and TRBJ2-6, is DVKVTQSSRYLVKRTGEKVFLECVQDMDHENMFWYRQDPGLGLRLIYFSYDVKMKEKGDIPEGYSVSREKKERFSLILESASTNQTSMYLCASSVPLEGLAGANVLTFGAGSRLTVL.

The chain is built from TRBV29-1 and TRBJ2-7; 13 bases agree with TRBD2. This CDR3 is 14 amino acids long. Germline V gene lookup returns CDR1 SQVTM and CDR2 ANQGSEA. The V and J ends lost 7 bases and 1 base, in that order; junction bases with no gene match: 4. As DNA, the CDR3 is TGCAGCGCCGCGGGACTAGCGGGATCCTACGAGCAGTACTTC. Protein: CSAAGLAGSYEQYF.

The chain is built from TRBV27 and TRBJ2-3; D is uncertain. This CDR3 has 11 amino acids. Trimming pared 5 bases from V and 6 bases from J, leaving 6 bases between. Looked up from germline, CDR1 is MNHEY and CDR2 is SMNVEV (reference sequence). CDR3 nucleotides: TGTGCCAGCAGTCAGTCGGATACGCAGTATTTT. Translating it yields CASSQSDTQYF.

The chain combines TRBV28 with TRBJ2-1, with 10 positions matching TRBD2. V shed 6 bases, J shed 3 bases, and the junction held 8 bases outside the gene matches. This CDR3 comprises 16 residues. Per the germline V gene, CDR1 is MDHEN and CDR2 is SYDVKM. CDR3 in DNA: TGTGCCAGCAGCTACGTAGCGGGAGGCGACTACAATGAGCAGTTCTTC. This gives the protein CASSYVAGGDYNEQFF.

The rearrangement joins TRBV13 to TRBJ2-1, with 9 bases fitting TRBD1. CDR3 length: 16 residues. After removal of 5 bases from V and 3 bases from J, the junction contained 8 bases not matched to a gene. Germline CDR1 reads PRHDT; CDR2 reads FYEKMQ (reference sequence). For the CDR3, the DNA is TGTGCCAGCAGCCTCATCCTGGACAGGGGCTACAATGAGCAGTTCTTC. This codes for CASSLILDRGYNEQFF.

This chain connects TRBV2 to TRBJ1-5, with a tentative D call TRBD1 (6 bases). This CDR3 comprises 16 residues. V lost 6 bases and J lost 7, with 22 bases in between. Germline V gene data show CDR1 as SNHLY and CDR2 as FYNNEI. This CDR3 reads CASSVRGKPQVQPQHF. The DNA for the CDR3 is TGTGCCAGCAGCGTAAGGGGGAAACCGCAGGTGCAGCCCCAGCATTTT.

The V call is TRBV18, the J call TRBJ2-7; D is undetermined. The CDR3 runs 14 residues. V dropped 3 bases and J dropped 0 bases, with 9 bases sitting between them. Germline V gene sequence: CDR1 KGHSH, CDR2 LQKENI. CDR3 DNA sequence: TGTGCCAGCTCACCTCTTGGAGTCTCCTACGAGCAGTACTTC. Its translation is CASSPLGVSYEQYF.

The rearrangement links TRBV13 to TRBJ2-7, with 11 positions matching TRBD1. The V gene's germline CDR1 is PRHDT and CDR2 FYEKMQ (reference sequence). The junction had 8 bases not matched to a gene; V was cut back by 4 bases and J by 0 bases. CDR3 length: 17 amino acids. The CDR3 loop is CASSSRRTGGFSYEQYF. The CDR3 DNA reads TGTGCCAGCAGCTCAAGACGGACAGGGGGCTTCTCCTACGAGCAGTACTTC.

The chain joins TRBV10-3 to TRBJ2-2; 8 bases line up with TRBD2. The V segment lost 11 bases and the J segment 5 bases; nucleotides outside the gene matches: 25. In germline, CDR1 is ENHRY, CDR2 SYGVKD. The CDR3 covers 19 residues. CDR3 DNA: TGTGCCGCTGGCCGGTGGGAGCGGGAGTTTGAAGTGTGGACCGGGGAGCTGTTTTTT. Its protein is CAAGRWEREFEVWTGELFF.

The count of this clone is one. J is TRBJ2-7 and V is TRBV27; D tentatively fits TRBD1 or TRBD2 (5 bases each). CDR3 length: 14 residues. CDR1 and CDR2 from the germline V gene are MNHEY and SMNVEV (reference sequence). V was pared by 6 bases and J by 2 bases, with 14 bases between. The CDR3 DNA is TGTGCCAGCAGCCCCAGGGACCTACCCTACGAGCAGTACTTC. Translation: CASSPRDLPYEQYF.

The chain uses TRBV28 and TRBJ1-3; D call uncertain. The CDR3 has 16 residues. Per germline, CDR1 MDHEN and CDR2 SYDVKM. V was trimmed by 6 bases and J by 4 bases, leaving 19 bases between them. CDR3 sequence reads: CASSPGRALRGNTIYF. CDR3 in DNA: TGTGCCAGCAGCCCTGGACGCGCACTGAGGGGAAACACCATATATTTT.

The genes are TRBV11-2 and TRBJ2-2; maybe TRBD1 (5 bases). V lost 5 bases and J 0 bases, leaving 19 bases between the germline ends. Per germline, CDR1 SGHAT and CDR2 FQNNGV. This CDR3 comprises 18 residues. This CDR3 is CASSRLKQEPTNTGELFF. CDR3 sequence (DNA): TGTGCCAGCAGCAGACTCAAACAGGAGCCAACGAACACCGGGGAGCTGTTTTTT.

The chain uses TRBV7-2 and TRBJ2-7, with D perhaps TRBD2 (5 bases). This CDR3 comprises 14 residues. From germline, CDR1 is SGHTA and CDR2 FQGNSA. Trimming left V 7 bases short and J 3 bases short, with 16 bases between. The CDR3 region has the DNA TGTGCCAGCACCGATGGGCGGGCCTACTACGAGCAGTACTTC. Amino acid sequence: CASTDGRAYYEQYF. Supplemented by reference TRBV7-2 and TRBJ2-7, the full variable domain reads GAGVSQSPSNKVTEKGKDVELRCDPISGHTALYWYRQSLGQGLEFLIYFQGNSAPDKSGLPSDRFSAERTGGSVSTLTIQRTQQEDSAVYLCASTDGRAYYEQYFGPGTRLTVT.

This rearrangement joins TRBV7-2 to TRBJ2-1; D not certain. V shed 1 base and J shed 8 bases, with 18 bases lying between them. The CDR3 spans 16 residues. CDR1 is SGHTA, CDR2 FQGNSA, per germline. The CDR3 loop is CASSLVLSNAIHEQFF. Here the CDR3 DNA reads TGTGCCAGCAGCTTAGTCTTGTCGAATGCTATCCATGAGCAGTTCTTC.

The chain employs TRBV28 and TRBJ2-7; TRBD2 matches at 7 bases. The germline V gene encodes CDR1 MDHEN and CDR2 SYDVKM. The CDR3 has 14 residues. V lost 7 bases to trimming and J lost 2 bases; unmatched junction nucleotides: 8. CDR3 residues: CASTPTAGAYEQYF. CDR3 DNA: TGTGCCAGCACCCCAACGGCGGGAGCCTACGAGCAGTACTTC.

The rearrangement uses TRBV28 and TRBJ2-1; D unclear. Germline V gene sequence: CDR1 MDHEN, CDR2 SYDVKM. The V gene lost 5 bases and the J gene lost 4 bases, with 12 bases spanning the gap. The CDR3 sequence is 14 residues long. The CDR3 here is CASSPGPEYNEQFF. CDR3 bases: TGTGCCAGCAGTCCCGGACCAGAATACAATGAGCAGTTCTTC.

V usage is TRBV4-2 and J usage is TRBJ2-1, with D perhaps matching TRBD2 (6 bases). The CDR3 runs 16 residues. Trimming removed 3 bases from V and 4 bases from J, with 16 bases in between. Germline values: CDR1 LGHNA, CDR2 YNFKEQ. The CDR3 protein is CASSHPFRRGYNEQFF. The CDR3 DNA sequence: TGTGCCAGCAGCCATCCTTTTCGGCGGGGATACAATGAGCAGTTCTTC.

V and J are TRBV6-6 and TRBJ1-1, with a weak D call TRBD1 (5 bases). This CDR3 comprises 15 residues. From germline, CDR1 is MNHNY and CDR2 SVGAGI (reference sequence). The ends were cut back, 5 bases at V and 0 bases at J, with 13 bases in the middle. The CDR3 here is CASSVPGRMNTEAFF. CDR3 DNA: TGTGCCAGCAGTGTACCGGGACGGATGAACACTGAAGCTTTCTTT.

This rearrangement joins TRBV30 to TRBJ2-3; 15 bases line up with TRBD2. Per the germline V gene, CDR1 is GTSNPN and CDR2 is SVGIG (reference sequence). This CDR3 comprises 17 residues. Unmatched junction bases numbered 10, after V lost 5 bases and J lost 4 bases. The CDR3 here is CAWGLAGGPGFADTQYF. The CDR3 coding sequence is TGTGCCTGGGGACTAGCGGGAGGGCCGGGTTTCGCAGATACGCAGTATTTT.

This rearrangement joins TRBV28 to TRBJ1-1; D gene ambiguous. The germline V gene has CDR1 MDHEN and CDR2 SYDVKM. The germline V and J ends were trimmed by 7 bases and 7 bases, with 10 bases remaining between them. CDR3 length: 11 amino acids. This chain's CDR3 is CASNTRLEAFF. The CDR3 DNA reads TGTGCCAGCAACACCAGACTTGAAGCTTTCTTT.